What follows are 31 T cell receptor beta chains derived from one specimen sequenced in a study of T-cell reconstitution after alpha-beta-depleted transplantation in children. As it was prepared, the TCRbeta library received unique molecular identifiers. From the PCR reads, TCRdb called clonotypes with MiXCR, one entry per CDR3 protein. The sample carries around 440,000 distinct CDR3 sequences, roughly 17% recorded once. Sequenced material: PBMCs, mostly from graft donor cells, taken 360 days after TCRalphabeta/CD19-depleted stem cell transplant. The source is a boy in the first two years of life who had a stem cell transplant for Wiskott-Aldrich syndrome, so the T cells may come from the graft donor.

This clonotype has just a few counts. The rearrangement uses TRBV20-1 and TRBJ2-7; TRBD1 aligns across 7 bases. Germline V CDR1 and CDR2: DFQATT, SNEGSKA (reference sequence). Trimming at V came to 0 bases and at J to 2 bases, leaving 4 bases not matched to a gene. The CDR3 is 14 residues long. The CDR3 nucleotides read TGCAGTGCTAGAGAAGGGGGCAGGACCTACGAGCAGTACTTC. Its translation: CSAREGGRTYEQYF.

This clonotype turned up a few times. CDR3: CATALGDGDQETQYF. CDR3 bases: TGTGCCACCGCCCTGGGGGATGGGGACCAAGAGACCCAGTACTTC. The chain has TRBV24-1 and TRBJ2-5; possibly TRBD1 or TRBD2 for D (5 bases each). There are 15 residues in the CDR3. CDR1 is KGHDR and CDR2 is SFDVKD in the germline V gene. V lost 9 bases and J lost 0, with 16 bases in between.

This clonotype turned up a few times. The rearrangement joins TRBV11-1 to TRBJ2-7, with 11 nucleotides matching TRBD2. After removal of 3 bases from V and 2 bases from J, the junction contained 12 bases not matched to a gene. The CDR3 contains 18 residues. Germline CDR1 reads SGHAT; CDR2 reads FQDESV (reference sequence). CDR3 sequence reads: CASSFSPIAGGSAYEQYF. CDR3 coding DNA: TGTGCCAGCAGCTTCTCCCCGATAGCGGGAGGGAGCGCCTACGAGCAGTACTTC.

This rearrangement joins TRBV12-3 or TRBV12-4 to TRBJ1-5; D gene ambiguous. CDR3 length: 14 residues. Deletions cut 5 bases from V and 7 bases from J, with 15 bases between. CDR3 coding DNA: TGTGCCAGCAGTCTAAGGAGTAGTTGGCAGCCCCAGCATTTT. It translates to CASSLRSSWQPQHF.

This chain links TRBV4-3 with TRBJ2-1, with 14 positions matching TRBD2. There are 18 residues in the CDR3. Germline V gene data show CDR1 as LGHNA and CDR2 as YSLEER. The V gene end was trimmed by 1 base and the J gene end by 8 bases; junction bases not matched to a gene: 10. CDR3 coding DNA: TGCGCCAGCAGCCAAGGTCAAGGAGGGACTAGCGGGAGTGATGAGCAGTTCTTC. Its protein is CASSQGQGGTSGSDEQFF.

The CDR3 loop is CASSSKRTGGLLETQYF. CDR3 DNA sequence: TGTGCCAGCAGCTCGAAGCGGACAGGGGGTCTTTTAGAGACCCAGTACTTC. V and J are TRBV5-5 and TRBJ2-5; 10 bases map to TRBD1. The CDR3 is 17 amino acids. With 3 bases clipped from V and 4 bases from J, the junction kept 12 bases outside the gene matches. In germline, CDR1 is SGHKS, CDR2 YYEKEE (reference sequence).

V and J are TRBV12-3 or TRBV12-4 and TRBJ2-7; D is uncertain. V was pared by 3 bases and J by 3 bases, with 6 bases between. This CDR3 is built from 12 residues. The CDR3 sequence is CASSFASYEQYF. CDR3 nucleotides: TGTGCCAGCAGTTTCGCCAGCTACGAGCAGTACTTC.

This clonotype was found a few times. V usage is TRBV7-2 and J usage is TRBJ2-2; 8 bases fit TRBD2. The germline V gene has CDR1 SGHTA and CDR2 FQGNSA. The V segment lost 5 bases and the J segment 2 bases; nucleotides outside the gene matches: 7. CDR3 length equals 16 residues. CDR3 DNA: TGTGCCAGCAGCCTAACTAGCGGAGGAAACACCGGGGAGCTGTTTTTT. It encodes CASSLTSGGNTGELFF.

This clonotype has just a few counts. V and J are TRBV7-2 and TRBJ2-1; D possibly corresponds to TRBD2 (6 bases). V lost 1 base and J 10 bases, leaving 11 bases between the germline ends. Germline CDR1 is SGHTA and CDR2 is FQGNSA. The CDR3 runs to 13 residues. CDR3 in amino acids: CASSLVGGREQFF. The CDR3 coding sequence is TGTGCCAGCAGCTTAGTTGGTGGGAGGGAGCAGTTCTTC.

V and J are TRBV4-3 and TRBJ2-1, with D unresolved. Germline values: CDR1 LGHNA, CDR2 YSLEER. V lost 4 bases and J lost 6, with 7 bases in between. The CDR3 has 12 residues. The CDR3 sequence: CASSRYANEQFF. The CDR3 DNA reads as TGCGCCAGCAGCCGGTATGCCAATGAGCAGTTCTTC.

This clonotype was recorded many times. This chain uses TRBV10-3 with TRBJ2-1; TRBD2 might be the D (6 bases). CDR1 is ENHRY, CDR2 SYGVKD, per germline. Deletions cut 2 bases from V and 2 bases from J, with 10 bases between. This CDR3 has 15 residues. This CDR3 reads CAISEGSGAYNEQFF. The DNA of the CDR3 is TGTGCCATCAGTGAGGGGTCGGGAGCCTACAATGAGCAGTTCTTC.

This clonotype was seen a handful of times. The chain recombines TRBV7-2 with TRBJ1-4, with D perhaps matching TRBD1 (5 bases). The germline V gene has CDR1 SGHTA and CDR2 FQGNSA. V lost 1 base and J lost 8, with 14 bases in between. The CDR3 sequence is 15 residues long. This CDR3 is CASSLGGRGREKLFF. The CDR3 DNA reads TGTGCCAGCAGCTTAGGGGGACGCGGTAGGGAAAAACTGTTTTTT.

V usage is TRBV2 and J usage is TRBJ2-7, with 10 bases lining up with TRBD1. CDR1 is SNHLY, CDR2 FYNNEI, per germline. The CDR3 runs 16 residues. Trimming removed 8 bases from V and 2 bases from J; junction bases left unmatched: 12. In nucleotides, the CDR3 is TGTGCCAGCTACCCGCACCCGGGACAGGGGACCTACGAGCAGTACTTC. Translation: CASYPHPGQGTYEQYF.

This clonotype was counted only a few times. J is TRBJ2-1 and V is TRBV30; TRBD2 agrees at 9 bases. The CDR3 is 12 residues long. V lost 2 bases, J lost 13 bases, and 6 bases stayed unmatched. Germline V CDR1 and CDR2: GTSNPN, SVGIG (reference sequence). The CDR3 coding sequence is TGTGCCTGGAGTCCGGCGGGGGGGCCCCAGTTCTTC. Residues: CAWSPAGGPQFF. The full variable domain, its missing parts supplied by reference TRBV30 and TRBJ2-1, is SQTIHQWPATLVQPVGSPLSLECTVEGTSNPNLYWYRQAAGRGLQLLFYSVGIGQISSEVPQNLSASRPQDRQFILSSKKLLLSDSGFYLCAWSPAGGPQFFGPGTRLTVL.

This sequence joins TRBV24-1 and TRBJ2-3, with 12 positions matching TRBD1. Trimming cost V 5 bases and J 4 bases; bases outside gene matches: 6. Germline loops: CDR1 KGHDR, CDR2 SFDVKD. The CDR3 covers 16 residues. This CDR3 reads CATSASGTGGSDTQYF. In DNA form, the CDR3 reads TGTGCCACCAGTGCCTCCGGGACAGGGGGCTCAGATACGCAGTATTTT.

This clonotype was picked up a small number of times. The gene calls are TRBV27 and TRBJ1-2; D is perhaps TRBD1 (5 bases). The CDR3 sequence is 14 residues long. Germline assignment: CDR1 MNHEY and CDR2 SMNVEV (reference sequence). Trimming stripped 6 bases from V and 0 bases from J, with 11 bases between. CDR3 sequence (DNA): TGTGCCAGCAGATCTCACAGGCCTAACTATGGCTACACCTTC. It is translated as CASRSHRPNYGYTF.

This clonotype was picked up a small number of times. The V and J genes are TRBV20-1 and TRBJ2-3; tentative D call: TRBD2 (5 bases). V was clipped by 3 bases and J by 2 bases, with 6 bases between them. CDR1 and CDR2 from the germline V gene are DFQATT and SNEGSKA (reference sequence). This CDR3 comprises 12 residues. The CDR3 DNA is TGCAGTGCTAGGACTAACACAGATACGCAGTATTTT. It specifies CSARTNTDTQYF.

This clonotype is a singleton in its sample. The chain has TRBV6-5 and TRBJ2-7, with 8 bases lining up with TRBD1. The J segment lost 1 base and the V segment lost 2 bases, leaving 1 base of the junction unmatched. From germline, CDR1 is MNHEY and CDR2 SVGAGI. The CDR3 is 14 residues long. This chain's CDR3 is CASSYTGGSYEQYF. The CDR3 coding sequence is TGTGCCAGCAGTTACACAGGGGGGTCCTACGAGCAGTACTTC.

The table lists this clonotype with a few counts. V gene TRBV20-1 combines with J gene TRBJ2-1; D is possibly TRBD2 (6 bases). V was pared by 2 bases and J by 10 bases, with 15 bases between. CDR3 size: 13 residues. The V gene's germline CDR1 is DFQATT and CDR2 SNEGSKA (reference sequence). The CDR3 is CSARLGTLGEQFF. The CDR3 DNA follows: TGCAGTGCTAGACTCGGGACTCTGGGGGAGCAGTTCTTC.

This clonotype was found many times. V is TRBV24-1 and J is TRBJ2-1; D possibly corresponds to TRBD2 (6 bases). The CDR3 is 15 residues long. Looked up from germline, CDR1 is KGHDR and CDR2 is SFDVKD. V shed 3 bases and J shed 7 bases, with 15 bases lying between them. Here the CDR3 reads CATSDRRGELNEQFF. The DNA for the CDR3 is TGTGCCACCAGTGATCGGAGGGGCGAGCTGAATGAGCAGTTCTTC.

The V gene is TRBV4-1, the J gene TRBJ2-5; maybe TRBD2 (5 bases). Deletions cut 0 bases from V and 5 bases from J, with 31 bases between. From germline, CDR1 is MGHRA and CDR2 YSYEKL. The CDR3 contains 21 residues. The CDR3 nucleotides read TGCGCCAGCAGCCAAGAGTCTCGTAGGATTAGCGCACTTACCCCTTTGGAGACCCAGTACTTC. Its protein is CASSQESRRISALTPLETQYF.

The chain carries TRBV27 and TRBJ2-5, with D possibly being TRBD1 or TRBD2 (6 bases each). V lost 5 bases to trimming and J lost 2 bases, with 12 bases between them. The CDR3 is 14 residues long. Germline CDR1 is MNHEY and CDR2 is SMNVEV (reference sequence). CDR3 sequence reads: CASSVRGAQETQYF. The CDR3 coding sequence is TGTGCCAGCAGTGTTAGGGGGGCTCAAGAGACCCAGTACTTC.

This clonotype was observed a handful of times. This chain joins TRBV12-3 or TRBV12-4 and TRBJ2-4; TRBD1 matches 7 bases. The CDR3 totals 16 residues. V trimming: 2 bases; J trimming: 9 bases; junction bases outside the gene matches: 13. CDR3 bases: TGTGCCAGCAGTTTAAGTCCCAACAGACAGGGCCCCATTCAGTACTTC. It specifies CASSLSPNRQGPIQYF.

The table lists this clonotype with a count of one. J is TRBJ2-7 and V is TRBV5-6; the D call may be TRBD1 or TRBD2 (5 bases each). The V end lost 2 bases, the J end lost 8 bases, and 17 bases lay between the germline ends. This CDR3 comprises 14 residues. Germline V gene sequence: CDR1 SGHDT, CDR2 YYEEEE. The DNA for the CDR3 is TGTGCCAGCAGCTTTGGGACCGACACGCTACAGCAGTACTTC. It is translated as CASSFGTDTLQQYF.

J is TRBJ2-7 and V is TRBV5-6; 7 nucleotides agree with TRBD1. Trimming cost V 0 bases and J 3 bases; bases outside gene matches: 3. This CDR3 spans 14 amino acids. Looked up from germline, CDR1 is SGHDT and CDR2 is YYEEEE. The CDR3 coding sequence is TGTGCCAGCAGCTTGGGACAGGGACACTACGAGCAGTACTTC. Encoded protein: CASSLGQGHYEQYF.

This clonotype appeared many times. The chain uses TRBV12-3 or TRBV12-4 and TRBJ1-1, with a possible D match to TRBD1 (5 bases). The CDR3 loop spans 14 amino acids. The V end lost 6 bases, the J end lost 1 base, and 12 bases lay between the germline ends. The CDR3 loop is CASRSAQGNTEAFF. The CDR3 DNA sequence: TGTGCCAGCAGGTCTGCCCAGGGGAACACTGAAGCTTTCTTT.

This chain links TRBV29-1 with TRBJ1-2, with no clear D. This CDR3 has 13 residues. Germline V lookup: CDR1 SQVTM, CDR2 ANQGSEA. The V end was cut by 2 bases, the J end by 7 bases, with 14 bases between. The CDR3 protein is CSVEPRARGGYTF. Here the CDR3 DNA reads TGCAGCGTTGAACCTAGGGCCCGGGGTGGCTACACCTTC. The full variable domain, with the rest looked up from reference TRBV29-1 and TRBJ1-2, is SAVISQKPSRDICQRGTSLTIQCQVDSQVTMMFWYRQQPGQSLTLIATANQGSEATYESGFVIDKFPISRPNLTFSTLTVSNMSPEDSSIYLCSVEPRARGGYTFGSGTRLTVV.

This clonotype appeared a few times. This chain links TRBV20-1 with TRBJ2-1; TRBD2 matches at 16 bases. Looked up from germline, CDR1 is DFQATT and CDR2 is SNEGSKA (reference sequence). The V and J ends lost 4 bases and 8 bases, in that order; junction bases with no gene match: 8. This CDR3 region has 16 residues. The CDR3 here is CSATGLAGGPSDEQFF. CDR3 coding DNA: TGCAGTGCTACGGGACTAGCGGGAGGGCCGTCCGATGAGCAGTTCTTC.

This clonotype was seen a handful of times. The V and J genes are TRBV6-2 or TRBV6-3 and TRBJ2-3; 8 nucleotides agree with TRBD2. The CDR3 extends over 20 amino acids. Germline CDR1 is MNHEY and CDR2 is SVGEGT. V lost 6 bases to trimming and J lost 0 bases; unmatched junction nucleotides: 20. Written as DNA, the CDR3 is TGTGCCAGCAGCCGCCCTCTCGGGGGGACTAGTCAAGCTAGCACAGATACGCAGTATTTT. It is translated as CASSRPLGGTSQASTDTQYF.

This clonotype was counted many times. The chain uses TRBV7-9 and TRBJ2-5; 9 bases line up with TRBD2. This CDR3 has 17 residues. From germline, CDR1 is SEHNR and CDR2 FQNEAQ (reference sequence). The V and J ends lost 2 bases and 2 bases, in that order; junction bases with no gene match: 9. The CDR3 nucleotides read TGTGCCAGCAGCTTAATCGTTTCGCTAGCGGGGCAAGAGACCCAGTACTTC. It codes for CASSLIVSLAGQETQYF. Drawing the rest from reference TRBV7-9 and TRBJ2-5, the complete variable domain is DTGVSQNPRHKITKRGQNVTFRCDPISEHNRLYWYRQTLGQGPEFLTYFQNEAQLEKSRLLSDRFSAERPKGSFSTLEIQRTEQGDSAMYLCASSLIVSLAGQETQYFGPGTRLLVL.

The chain has TRBV6-5 and TRBJ2-5; TRBD2 matches at 12 bases. After removal of 0 bases from V and 7 bases from J, the junction contained 9 bases not matched to a gene. The CDR3 totals 17 residues. Germline V gene lookup returns CDR1 MNHEY and CDR2 SVGAGI. For the CDR3, the DNA is TGTGCCAGCAGTTACTCTGCGCTAGCGGGGGGGTCAGTGACCCAGTACTTC. It encodes CASSYSALAGGSVTQYF.